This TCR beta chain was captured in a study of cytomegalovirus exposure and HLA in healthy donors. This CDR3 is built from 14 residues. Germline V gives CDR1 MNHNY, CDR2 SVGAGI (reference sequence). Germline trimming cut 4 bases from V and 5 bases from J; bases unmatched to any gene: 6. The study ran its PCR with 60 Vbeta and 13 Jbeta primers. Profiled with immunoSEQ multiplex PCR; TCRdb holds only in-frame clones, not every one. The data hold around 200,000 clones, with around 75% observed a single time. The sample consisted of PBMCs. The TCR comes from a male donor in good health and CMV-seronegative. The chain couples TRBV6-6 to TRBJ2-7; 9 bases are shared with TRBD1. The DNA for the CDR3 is TGTGCCAGCAGTTCCCCCGGGACAGGGAACGAGCAGTACTTC. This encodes CASSSPGTGNEQYF.